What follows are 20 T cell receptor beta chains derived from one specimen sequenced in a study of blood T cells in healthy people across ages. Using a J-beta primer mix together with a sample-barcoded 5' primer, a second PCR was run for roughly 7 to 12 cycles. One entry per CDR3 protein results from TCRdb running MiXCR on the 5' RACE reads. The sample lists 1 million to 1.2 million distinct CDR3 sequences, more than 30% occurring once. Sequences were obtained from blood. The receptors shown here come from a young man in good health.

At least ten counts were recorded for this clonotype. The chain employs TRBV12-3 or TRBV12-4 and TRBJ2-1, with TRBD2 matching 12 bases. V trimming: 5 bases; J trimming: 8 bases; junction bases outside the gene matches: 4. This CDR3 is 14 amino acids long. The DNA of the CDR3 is TGTGCCAGCAGTCGACTAGCGGGGGATTATGAGCAGTTCTTC. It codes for CASSRLAGDYEQFF.

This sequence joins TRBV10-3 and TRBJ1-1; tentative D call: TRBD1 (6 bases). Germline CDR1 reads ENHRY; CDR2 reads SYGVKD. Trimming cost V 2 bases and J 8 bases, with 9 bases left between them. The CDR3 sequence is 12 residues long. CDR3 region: CAISERTEEAFF. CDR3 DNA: TGTGCCATCAGTGAGCGGACAGAAGAAGCTTTCTTT.

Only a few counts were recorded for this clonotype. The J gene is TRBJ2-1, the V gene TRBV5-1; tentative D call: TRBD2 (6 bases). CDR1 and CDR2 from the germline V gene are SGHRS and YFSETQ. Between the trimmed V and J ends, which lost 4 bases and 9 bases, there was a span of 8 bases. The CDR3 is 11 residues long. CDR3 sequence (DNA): TGCGCCAGCAGCAGGGAGGCTGAGCAGTTCTTC. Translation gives CASSREAEQFF. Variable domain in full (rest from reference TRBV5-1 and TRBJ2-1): KAGVTQTPRYLIKTRGQQVTLSCSPISGHRSVSWYQQTPGQGLQFLFEYFSETQRNKGNFPGRFSGRQFSNSRSEMNVSTLELGDSALYLCASSREAEQFFGPGTRLTVL.

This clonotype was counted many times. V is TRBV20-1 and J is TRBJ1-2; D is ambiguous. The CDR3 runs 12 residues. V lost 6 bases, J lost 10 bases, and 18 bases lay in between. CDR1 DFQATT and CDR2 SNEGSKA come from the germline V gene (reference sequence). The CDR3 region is CSATTETLPYTF. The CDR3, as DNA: TGCAGTGCGACCACAGAGACCTTGCCCTACACCTTC.

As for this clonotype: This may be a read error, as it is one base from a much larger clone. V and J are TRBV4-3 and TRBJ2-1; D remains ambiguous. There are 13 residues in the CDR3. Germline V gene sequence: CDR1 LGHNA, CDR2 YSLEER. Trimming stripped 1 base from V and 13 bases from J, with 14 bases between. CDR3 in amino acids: CASSQGLLETQFF. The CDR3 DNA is TGCGCCAGCAGCCAAGGCCTCTTAGAGACCCAGTTCTTC.

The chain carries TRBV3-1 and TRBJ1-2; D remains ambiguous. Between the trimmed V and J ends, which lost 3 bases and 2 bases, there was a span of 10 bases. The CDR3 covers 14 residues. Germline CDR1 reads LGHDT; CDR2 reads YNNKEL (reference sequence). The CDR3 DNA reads TGTGCCAGCAGCCAGCCCGGGATAAACTATGGCTACACCTTC. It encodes CASSQPGINYGYTF.

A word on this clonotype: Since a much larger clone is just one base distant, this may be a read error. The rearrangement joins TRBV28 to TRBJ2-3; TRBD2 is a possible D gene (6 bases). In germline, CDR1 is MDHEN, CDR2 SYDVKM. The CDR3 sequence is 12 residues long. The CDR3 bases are TGTGCCAGCAGACGGGAGTCTGATACGCTGTATTTT. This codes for CASRRESDTLYF.

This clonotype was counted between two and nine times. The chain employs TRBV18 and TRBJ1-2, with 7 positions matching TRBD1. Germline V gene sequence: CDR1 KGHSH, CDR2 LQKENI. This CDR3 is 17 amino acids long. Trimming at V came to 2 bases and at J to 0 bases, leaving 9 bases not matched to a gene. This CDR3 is CASSPYKQGSTNYGYTF. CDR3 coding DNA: TGTGCCAGCTCACCATATAAACAGGGGTCGACTAACTATGGCTACACCTTC.

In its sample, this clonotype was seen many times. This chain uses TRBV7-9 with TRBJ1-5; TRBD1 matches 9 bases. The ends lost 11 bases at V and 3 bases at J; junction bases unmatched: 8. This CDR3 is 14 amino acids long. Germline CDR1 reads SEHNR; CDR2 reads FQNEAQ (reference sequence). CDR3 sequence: CASSTGGYNQPQHF. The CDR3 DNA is TGTGCCTCTTCGACAGGGGGATACAATCAGCCCCAGCATTTT.

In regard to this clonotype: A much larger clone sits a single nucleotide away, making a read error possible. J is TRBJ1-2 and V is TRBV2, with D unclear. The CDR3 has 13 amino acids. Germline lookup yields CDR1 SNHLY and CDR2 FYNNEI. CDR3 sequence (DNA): TGTACCAGCAGTCCGGACGGTCGAGTCGGCTACACCTTC. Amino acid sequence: CTSSPDGRVGYTF.

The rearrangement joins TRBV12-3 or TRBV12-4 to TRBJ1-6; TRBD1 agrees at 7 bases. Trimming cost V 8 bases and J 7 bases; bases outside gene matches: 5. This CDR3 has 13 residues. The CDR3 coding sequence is TGTGCCAGCCGACAGGGACCAAATTCACCCCTCCACTTT. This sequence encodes CASRQGPNSPLHF.

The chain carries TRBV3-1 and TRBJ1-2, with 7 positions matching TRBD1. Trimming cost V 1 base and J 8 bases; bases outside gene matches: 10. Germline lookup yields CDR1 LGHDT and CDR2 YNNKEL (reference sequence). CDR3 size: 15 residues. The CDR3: CASSQVGGTGDGYTF. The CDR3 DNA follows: TGTGCCAGCAGCCAAGTCGGAGGTACAGGGGACGGCTACACCTTC.

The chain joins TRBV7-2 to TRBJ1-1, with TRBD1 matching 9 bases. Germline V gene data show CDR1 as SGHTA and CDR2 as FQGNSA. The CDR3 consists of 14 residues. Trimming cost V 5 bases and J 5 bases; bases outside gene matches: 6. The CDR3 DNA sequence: TGTGCCAGCAGCGCGACAGGGGGAGAGACTGAAGCTTTCTTT. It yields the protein CASSATGGETEAFF.

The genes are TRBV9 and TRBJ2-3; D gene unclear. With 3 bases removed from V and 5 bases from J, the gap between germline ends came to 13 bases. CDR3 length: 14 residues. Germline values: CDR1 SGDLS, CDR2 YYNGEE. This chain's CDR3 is CASSAVPLQDTQYF. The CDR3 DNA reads TGTGCCAGCAGCGCCGTACCCCTTCAAGATACGCAGTATTTT.

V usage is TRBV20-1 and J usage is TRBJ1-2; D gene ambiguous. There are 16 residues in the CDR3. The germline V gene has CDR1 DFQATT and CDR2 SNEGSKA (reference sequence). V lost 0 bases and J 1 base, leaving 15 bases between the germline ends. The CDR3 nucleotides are TGCAGTGCTAGAGATTGGACGGTGGGAATTAACTATGGCTACACCTTC. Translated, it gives CSARDWTVGINYGYTF.

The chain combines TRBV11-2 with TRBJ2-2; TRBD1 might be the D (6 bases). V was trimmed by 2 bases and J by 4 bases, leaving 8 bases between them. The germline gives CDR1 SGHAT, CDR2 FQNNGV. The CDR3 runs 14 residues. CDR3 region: CASSLIRGTGELFF. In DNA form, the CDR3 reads TGTGCCAGCAGCTTAATCAGGGGCACCGGGGAGCTGTTTTTT.

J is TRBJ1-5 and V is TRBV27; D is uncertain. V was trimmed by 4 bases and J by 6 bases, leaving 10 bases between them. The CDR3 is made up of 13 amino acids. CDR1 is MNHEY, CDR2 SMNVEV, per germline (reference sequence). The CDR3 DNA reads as TGTGCCAGCAGTTCAGATATTCTTCAGCCCCAGCATTTT. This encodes CASSSDILQPQHF.

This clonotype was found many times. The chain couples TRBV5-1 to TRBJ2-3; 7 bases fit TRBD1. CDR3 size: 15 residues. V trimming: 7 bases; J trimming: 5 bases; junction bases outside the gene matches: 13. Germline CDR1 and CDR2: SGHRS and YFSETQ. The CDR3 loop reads CASSYLDRALDTQYF. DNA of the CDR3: TGCGCCAGCTCCTATTTAGACAGGGCTTTAGATACGCAGTATTTT.

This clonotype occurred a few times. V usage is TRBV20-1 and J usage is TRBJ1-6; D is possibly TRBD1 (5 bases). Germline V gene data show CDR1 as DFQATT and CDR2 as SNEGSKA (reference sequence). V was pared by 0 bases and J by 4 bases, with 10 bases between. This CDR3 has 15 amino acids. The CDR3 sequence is CSARDPEGYNSPLHF. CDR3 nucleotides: TGCAGTGCTAGAGATCCAGAGGGGTATAATTCACCCCTCCACTTT.

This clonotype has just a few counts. The DNA for the CDR3 is TGTGCCAGCAGCTTAGGGGTCTGGGACTATGGCTACACCTTC. Protein: CASSLGVWDYGYTF. The J gene is TRBJ1-2, the V gene TRBV7-2; D not certain. V lost 1 base and J 3 bases, leaving 9 bases between the germline ends. The length of the CDR3 is 14 residues. Germline V gives CDR1 SGHTA, CDR2 FQGNSA.